This T cell receptor beta chain comes out of a study of T cells after yellow fever vaccination. TCRdb re-analysed the 5' RACE reads in MiXCR, keeping a single row per CDR3 protein. The sample lists hundreds of thousands of distinct CDR3 sequences, roughly 12% occurring once. Study-level findings and limits: The secondary T-cell response peaked on day 5, not day 15, but was weaker. Booster samples showed a return of most primary-vaccination clones (about 97% CD4, approximately 90% CD8). There was a possibility that FACS-sorted repertoires contained abundant clonotypes contaminating from the bulk population.

In the case of this clonotype: No antigen is known for it.

The material was PBMCs, obtained on the day of the yellow fever booster vaccination. The sequence was collected from a man in his thirties or forties who received the YFV17D yellow fever vaccine.

The CDR3 nucleotides are TGTGCCAGCAGCCAAGCTGGGCCACGGGGTGAGCAGTTCTTC. Translation gives CASSQAGPRGEQFF. The rearrangement joins TRBV3-1 to TRBJ2-1; tentative D call: TRBD2 (5 bases). The germline CDR1 and CDR2 sequences are LGHDT and YNNKEL (reference sequence). There are 14 residues in the CDR3. Between the trimmed V and J ends, which lost 1 base and 9 bases, there was a span of 13 bases.